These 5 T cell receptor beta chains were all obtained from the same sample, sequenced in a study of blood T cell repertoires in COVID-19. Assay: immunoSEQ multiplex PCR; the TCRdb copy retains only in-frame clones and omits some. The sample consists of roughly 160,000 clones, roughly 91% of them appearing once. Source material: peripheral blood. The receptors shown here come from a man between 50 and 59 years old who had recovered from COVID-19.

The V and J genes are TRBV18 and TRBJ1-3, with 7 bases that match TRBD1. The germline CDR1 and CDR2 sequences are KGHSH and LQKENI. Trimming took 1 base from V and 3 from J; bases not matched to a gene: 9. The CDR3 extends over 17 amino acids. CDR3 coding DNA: TGTGCCAGCTCACCACAGACAGGGTCTTTGGATGGAAACACCATATATTTT. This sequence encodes CASSPQTGSLDGNTIYF.

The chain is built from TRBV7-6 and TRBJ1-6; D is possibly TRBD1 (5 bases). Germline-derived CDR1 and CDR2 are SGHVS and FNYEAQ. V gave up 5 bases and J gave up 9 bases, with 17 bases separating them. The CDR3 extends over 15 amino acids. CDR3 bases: TGTGCCAGCAGCCTAGGCGGGCAGGGAGGTTCACCCCTCCACTTT. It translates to CASSLGGQGGSPLHF. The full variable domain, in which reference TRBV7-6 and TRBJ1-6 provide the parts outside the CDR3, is GAGVSQSPRYKVTKRGQDVALRCDPISGHVSLYWYRQALGQGPEFLTYFNYEAQQDKSGLPNDRFSAERPEGSISTLTIQRTEQRDSAMYRCASSLGGQGGSPLHFGNGTRLTVT.

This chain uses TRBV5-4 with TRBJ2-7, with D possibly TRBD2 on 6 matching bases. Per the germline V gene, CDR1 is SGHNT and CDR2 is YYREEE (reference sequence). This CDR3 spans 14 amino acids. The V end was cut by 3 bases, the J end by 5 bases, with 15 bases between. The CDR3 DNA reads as TGTGCCAGCAGCTCCGGAGGGGCAATTAACGAGCAGTACTTC. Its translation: CASSSGGAINEQYF.

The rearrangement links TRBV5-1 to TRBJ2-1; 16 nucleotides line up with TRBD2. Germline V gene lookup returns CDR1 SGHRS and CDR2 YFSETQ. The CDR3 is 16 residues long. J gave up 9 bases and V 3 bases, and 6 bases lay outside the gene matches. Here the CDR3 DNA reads TGCGCCAGCAGCTCGGGACTAGCGGGGGGGATAGGTGAGCAGTTCTTC. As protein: CASSSGLAGGIGEQFF.

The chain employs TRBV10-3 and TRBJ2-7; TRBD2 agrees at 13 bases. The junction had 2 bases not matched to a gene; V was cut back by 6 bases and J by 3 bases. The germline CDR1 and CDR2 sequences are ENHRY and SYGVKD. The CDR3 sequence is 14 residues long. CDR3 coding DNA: TGTGCCATCAGAGGGACTAGCGGGGACTACGAGCAGTACTTC. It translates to CAIRGTSGDYEQYF.